The clone carrying this T cell receptor (beta chain) was counted a few times. Its antigen is currently unknown. This may be a read error: a much more frequent sequence differs by one nucleotide. This entry comes from a study of response to subunit inactivated influenza vaccine. Overall study findings and caveats: Authors suggested few new T cells are recruited by each seasonal influenza vaccination.

The germline V and J ends were trimmed by 1 base and 8 bases, with 8 bases remaining between them. Germline-derived CDR1 and CDR2 are SGHTA and FQGNSA. This CDR3 is built from 12 residues. TCRdb itself ran the RT-PCR reads through MiXCR, one entry per CDR3 protein. The sample shows about 500,000 distinct CDR3 sequences, approximately 15% of them seen only once. The source is a man between 45 and 75 years old who received an inactivated influenza vaccine. This chain joins TRBV7-2 and TRBJ1-2; TRBD1 is a possible D gene (5 bases). The sequenced sample was CD4+ T cells sorted from PBMCs, obtained about 24 months after vaccination. The CDR3: CASSLETGGYTF. In DNA, the CDR3 is TGTGCCAGCAGCTTAGAAACAGGCGGCTACACCTTC.